The rows below give T cell receptor beta chains drawn from one sample of a study of technical replicates of blood from several donors. The assay was immunoSEQ multiplex PCR, and TCRdb's table has in-frame clones only and misses some. The sample carries tens of thousands of clones, about 90% recorded once. Material: T cells isolated from PBMCs. The receptor source for this set is a human donor in good health. CDR3s include the opening cysteine and the closing phenylalanine or tryptophan. Fields, in order: D gene, V gene, J gene, clone size, CDR3 protein, CDR3 DNA. D genes are given only for firm matches. Some rows have no size entry. The others give once, few or many, or a class for an expanded clone.

D gene: TRBD1; V gene: TRBV28; J gene: TRBJ2-7; clone size: -; CDR3 protein: CASSSPGAGGRSGEQYF; CDR3 DNA: TGTGCCAGCAGTTCCCCTGGTGCAGGGGGCCGGTCGGGGGAGCAGTACTTC
D gene: TRBD1; V gene: TRBV9; J gene: TRBJ2-7; clone size: -; CDR3 protein: CASSAGQGLSYEQYF; CDR3 DNA: TGTGCCAGCAGCGCTGGACAGGGGCTCTCCTACGAGCAGTACTTC
D gene: -; V gene: TRBV6-1; J gene: TRBJ1-5; clone size: -; CDR3 protein: CASSGTPYSNQPQHF; CDR3 DNA: TGTGCCAGCAGTGGGACACCTTATAGCAATCAGCCCCAGCATTTT
D gene: -; V gene: TRBV5-1; J gene: TRBJ1-1; clone size: once; CDR3 protein: CASSLIAVNTEAFF; CDR3 DNA: TGCGCCAGCAGCTTGATAGCGGTTAACACTGAAGCTTTCTTT
D gene: -; V gene: TRBV11-2; J gene: TRBJ1-1; clone size: -; CDR3 protein: CAGLVRVAEAFF; CDR3 DNA: TGTGCCGGCTTGGTTCGGGTGGCTGAAGCTTTCTTT
D gene: TRBD2; V gene: TRBV11-2; J gene: TRBJ2-7; clone size: -; CDR3 protein: CASSPRLASGSYEQYF; CDR3 DNA: TGTGCCAGCAGCCCCCGTTTGGCTAGCGGCTCCTACGAGCAGTACTTC
D gene: -; V gene: TRBV21-1; J gene: TRBJ1-1; clone size: -; CDR3 protein: CASSKEGLMSEAFF; CDR3 DNA: TGTGCCAGCAGCAAAGAGGGACTGATGAGTGAAGCTTTCTTT
D gene: TRBD2; V gene: TRBV7-9; J gene: TRBJ2-4; clone size: -; CDR3 protein: CASSASGSDIQYF; CDR3 DNA: TGTGCCAGCAGCGCTAGCGGGAGTGACATTCAGTACTTC
D gene: TRBD1; V gene: TRBV7-2; J gene: TRBJ1-5; clone size: -; CDR3 protein: CASSGTGAQPQHF; CDR3 DNA: TGTGCCAGCAGCGGGACAGGGGCACAGCCCCAGCATTTT
D gene: -; V gene: TRBV7-9; J gene: TRBJ1-1; clone size: -; CDR3 protein: CASSEMAFF; CDR3 DNA: TGTGCCAGCAGCGAGATGGCTTTCTTT
D gene: -; V gene: TRBV28; J gene: TRBJ2-3; clone size: -; CDR3 protein: CASKLLGGGSTDTQYF; CDR3 DNA: TGTGCCAGCAAACTCTTAGGGGGAGGGAGCACAGATACGCAGTATTTT
D gene: -; V gene: TRBV4-1; J gene: TRBJ1-1; clone size: few; CDR3 protein: CASSQVGGDFDTEAFF; CDR3 DNA: TGCGCCAGCAGCCAAGTTGGGGGGGACTTTGACACTGAAGCTTTCTTT
D gene: TRBD1; V gene: TRBV5-6; J gene: TRBJ1-1; clone size: -; CDR3 protein: CASSQTGGGTEAFF; CDR3 DNA: TGTGCCAGCAGCCAAACAGGGGGGGGCACTGAAGCTTTCTTT
D gene: -; V gene: TRBV5-4; J gene: TRBJ1-2; clone size: -; CDR3 protein: CASSLTAWGYGYTF; CDR3 DNA: TGTGCCAGCAGCCTGACAGCGTGGGGCTATGGCTACACCTTC